The rows below give T cell receptor beta chains drawn from one sample of a study of cytotoxic CD8 clonotypes in ibrutinib-treated CLL. Sequenced by immunoSEQ multiplex PCR; TCRdb stores in-frame clones only, minus some. The sample lists fewer than 100,000 clones, around 79% occurring once. Sequencing used PBMCs, obtained after 12 months of ibrutinib treatment. The receptors were sampled from a human donor with chronic lymphocytic leukemia. Each CDR3 is given with its conserved first and last residue. Fields, in order: J gene, V gene, D gene, clone size, CDR3 DNA, CDR3 protein. D genes are given only for firm matches. Only some rows state a clone size, as once, few, many or a class for expanded clones.

J gene: TRBJ2-2
V gene: TRBV18
D gene: TRBD1
clone size: .
CDR3 DNA: TGTGCCAGCTCACCACGCGGACAGGGGGCGATCCGGGAGCTGTTTTTT
CDR3 protein: CASSPRGQGAIRELFF

J gene: TRBJ2-2
V gene: TRBV5-8
D gene: TRBD2
clone size: .
CDR3 DNA: TGTGCCAGCAGCCTGGGGCTAGCGGGGGGCTCGAACACCGGGGAGCTGTTTTTT
CDR3 protein: CASSLGLAGGSNTGELFF

J gene: TRBJ1-5
V gene: TRBV6-6
D gene: TRBD1
clone size: few
CDR3 DNA: TGTGCCAGCAGTTACTCGGACAGGAGCAATCAGCCCCAGCATTTT
CDR3 protein: CASSYSDRSNQPQHF

J gene: TRBJ2-3
V gene: TRBV6-6
D gene: .
clone size: .
CDR3 DNA: TGTGCCAGCAGTTACTCGGGTGGGGCATCCACAGATACGCAGTATTTT
CDR3 protein: CASSYSGGASTDTQYF

J gene: TRBJ1-2
V gene: TRBV5-6
D gene: TRBD1
clone size: .
CDR3 DNA: TGTGCCAGCAGCTTGGCCGGGGACAGGGGGTACTATGGCTACACCTTC
CDR3 protein: CASSLAGDRGYYGYTF

J gene: TRBJ2-1
V gene: TRBV7-2
D gene: TRBD1
clone size: .
CDR3 DNA: TGTGCCAGCAGCCCGCACGACAGGGTTTCGAATGAGCAGTTCTTC
CDR3 protein: CASSPHDRVSNEQFF

J gene: TRBJ2-1
V gene: TRBV7-9
D gene: .
clone size: .
CDR3 DNA: TGTGCCAGCAGCCCACCGGGGTTAGCCTCCTACAATGAGCAGTTCTTC
CDR3 protein: CASSPPGLASYNEQFF

J gene: TRBJ2-1
V gene: TRBV5-5
D gene: TRBD1
clone size: .
CDR3 DNA: TGTGCCAGCAGCCCGGGACAGCATCCCAATGAGCAGTTCTTC
CDR3 protein: CASSPGQHPNEQFF

J gene: TRBJ1-2
V gene: TRBV19
D gene: TRBD1
clone size: .
CDR3 DNA: TGTGCCAGTAGAAGACAGGGGAACTATGGCTACACCTTC
CDR3 protein: CASRRQGNYGYTF

J gene: TRBJ1-1
V gene: TRBV18
D gene: TRBD1
clone size: .
CDR3 DNA: TGTGCCAGCTCACCGCGGGACAGGGACGGTGAAGCTTTCTTT
CDR3 protein: CASSPRDRDGEAFF

J gene: TRBJ1-5
V gene: TRBV18
D gene: TRBD1
clone size: .
CDR3 DNA: TGTGCCAGCTCACCCCCCGGACAGGGGGGCAATCAGCCCCAGCATTTT
CDR3 protein: CASSPPGQGGNQPQHF

J gene: TRBJ1-2
V gene: TRBV4-2
D gene: TRBD1
clone size: many
CDR3 DNA: TGTGCCAGCAGCCAAGAGGGACAGGCCCCTGGCTACACCTTC
CDR3 protein: CASSQEGQAPGYTF

J gene: TRBJ2-3
V gene: TRBV27
D gene: .
clone size: .
CDR3 DNA: TGTGCCAGCAGTTTCGTGGCAGGGTGGGGAGATACGCAGTATTTT
CDR3 protein: CASSFVAGWGDTQYF

J gene: TRBJ2-7
V gene: TRBV30
D gene: .
clone size: few
CDR3 DNA: TGTGCCTGGAGTGTACAAACCTGGGGGGAGCAGTACTTC
CDR3 protein: CAWSVQTWGEQYF

J gene: TRBJ1-6
V gene: TRBV19
D gene: .
clone size: .
CDR3 DNA: TGTGCCAGTAGTCCCATGCGGGGATCACCCCTCCACTTT
CDR3 protein: CASSPMRGSPLHF

J gene: TRBJ2-7
V gene: TRBV15
D gene: .
clone size: .
CDR3 DNA: TGTGCCACCCCCCCGCGTGTAGGGGAGACCTACGAGCAGTACTTC
CDR3 protein: CATPPRVGETYEQYF

J gene: TRBJ2-7
V gene: TRBV19
D gene: .
clone size: .
CDR3 DNA: TGTGCCAGTAGTATGCCCGAGGGCTACGAGCAGTACTTC
CDR3 protein: CASSMPEGYEQYF

J gene: TRBJ1-1
V gene: TRBV25-1
D gene: .
clone size: once
CDR3 DNA: TGTGCCAGCAGTGAGTCCGGGCAGGGTCCCATGAACACTGAAGCTTTCTTT
CDR3 protein: CASSESGQGPMNTEAFF

J gene: TRBJ1-2
V gene: TRBV20-1
D gene: .
clone size: few
CDR3 DNA: TGCAGTGCTACCCAGCACTATGGCTACACCTTC
CDR3 protein: CSATQHYGYTF

J gene: TRBJ2-7
V gene: TRBV19
D gene: TRBD2
clone size: .
CDR3 DNA: TGTGCCAGTAGTATGCGGGGGGAGACACCCACCTACGAGCAGTACTTC
CDR3 protein: CASSMRGETPTYEQYF

J gene: TRBJ2-5
V gene: TRBV9
D gene: .
clone size: .
CDR3 DNA: TGTGCCAGCAGCGTTGGGCCTACCCACGTGGAGACCCAGTACTTC
CDR3 protein: CASSVGPTHVETQYF

J gene: TRBJ2-3
V gene: TRBV5-1
D gene: .
clone size: few
CDR3 DNA: TGCGCCAGCAGCTTGGCCGGGAGAGGGAGCTCAGATACGCAGTATTTT
CDR3 protein: CASSLAGRGSSDTQYF

J gene: TRBJ1-2
V gene: TRBV7-8
D gene: .
clone size: .
CDR3 DNA: TGTGCCAGCAGCTTGGGGGAGGGGATTAACTATGGCTACACCTTC
CDR3 protein: CASSLGEGINYGYTF

J gene: TRBJ1-4
V gene: TRBV6-5
D gene: .
clone size: .
CDR3 DNA: TGTGCCAGCAGTCTTAGAGGGGCGACTAATGAAAAACTGTTTTTT
CDR3 protein: CASSLRGATNEKLFF

J gene: TRBJ2-7
V gene: TRBV18
D gene: TRBD2
clone size: .
CDR3 DNA: TGTGCCAGCTCACCGGTTCCTAGCGGCCACGAGCAGTACTTC
CDR3 protein: CASSPVPSGHEQYF

J gene: TRBJ2-3
V gene: TRBV27
D gene: TRBD2
clone size: .
CDR3 DNA: TGTGCCAGCAGTTTCTACGGCGGACTAGCGGGGGGGCGGGGCACAGATACGCAGTATTTT
CDR3 protein: CASSFYGGLAGGRGTDTQYF

J gene: TRBJ1-3
V gene: TRBV30
D gene: .
clone size: .
CDR3 DNA: TGTGCCTGGGGATTCTCTGGAAACACCATATATTTT
CDR3 protein: CAWGFSGNTIYF

J gene: TRBJ2-7
V gene: TRBV10-2
D gene: .
clone size: .
CDR3 DNA: TGCGCCAGCAGACCCCAGGGGTACGAGCAGTACTTC
CDR3 protein: CASRPQGYEQYF

J gene: TRBJ2-7
V gene: TRBV21-1
D gene: .
clone size: .
CDR3 DNA: TGTGCCAGCAGCAAAAGTAGGGGGACAGGGAACGAGCAGTACTTC
CDR3 protein: CASSKSRGTGNEQYF

J gene: TRBJ2-6
V gene: TRBV19
D gene: .
clone size: .
CDR3 DNA: TGTGCCAGTAGGAAGCTCGCCGATGGTGCCTCTGGGGCCAACGTCCTGACTTTC
CDR3 protein: CASRKLADGASGANVLTF

J gene: TRBJ2-1
V gene: TRBV5-1
D gene: .
clone size: .
CDR3 DNA: TGCGCCAGCTCTCCGGGACCCTCTCTCAGCCGGAGAACCTACAATGAGCAGTTCTTC
CDR3 protein: CASSPGPSLSRRTYNEQFF

J gene: TRBJ2-2
V gene: TRBV19
D gene: .
clone size: .
CDR3 DNA: TGTGCCAGTAGTATCGACGGGGGGCTGGGCACCGGGGAGCTGTTTTTT
CDR3 protein: CASSIDGGLGTGELFF

J gene: TRBJ2-1
V gene: TRBV7-2
D gene: TRBD1
clone size: .
CDR3 DNA: TGTGCCAGCAGCATAGGACAGGGGGGGTACAATGAGCAGTTCTTC
CDR3 protein: CASSIGQGGYNEQFF

J gene: TRBJ1-2
V gene: TRBV9
D gene: .
clone size: .
CDR3 DNA: TGTGCCAGCAGCGTAGGGCCCCAAGCCAACTATGGCTACACCTTC
CDR3 protein: CASSVGPQANYGYTF

J gene: TRBJ2-3
V gene: TRBV6-6
D gene: .
clone size: .
CDR3 DNA: TGTGCCAGCAGTCCCTGGGCCACAGATACGCAGTATTTT
CDR3 protein: CASSPWATDTQYF

J gene: TRBJ2-5
V gene: TRBV4-1
D gene: .
clone size: .
CDR3 DNA: TGCGCCAGCAGCCAAGGTACGGACACGTGGGGGCAAGAGACCCAGTACTTC
CDR3 protein: CASSQGTDTWGQETQYF

J gene: TRBJ2-2
V gene: TRBV6-5
D gene: .
clone size: .
CDR3 DNA: TGTGCCAGCAGTTACTCGGGTGCAAGGCGGACTCCCGCGTTTTTT
CDR3 protein: CASSYSGARRTPAFF

J gene: TRBJ1-5
V gene: TRBV5-1
D gene: .
clone size: .
CDR3 DNA: TGCGCCAGCAGCCCGGGGGGGGGCGGTCAGCCCCAGCATTTT
CDR3 protein: CASSPGGGGQPQHF

J gene: TRBJ2-5
V gene: TRBV5-8
D gene: .
clone size: .
CDR3 DNA: TGTGCCAGCAGCTTGGGACAGGGGCCCGCGGGGGGGACCCAGTACTTC
CDR3 protein: CASSLGQGPAGGTQYF

J gene: TRBJ1-2
V gene: TRBV7-2
D gene: TRBD1
clone size: .
CDR3 DNA: TGTGCCAGCAGCTTAGCGAGGGACAGGGGGGCTGGCTACACCTTC
CDR3 protein: CASSLARDRGAGYTF

J gene: TRBJ2-1
V gene: TRBV19
D gene: .
clone size: .
CDR3 DNA: TGTGCCAGTAGTGGGGAGTGGTACAATGAGCAGTTCTTC
CDR3 protein: CASSGEWYNEQFF

J gene: TRBJ2-7
V gene: TRBV6-5
D gene: .
clone size: .
CDR3 DNA: TGTGCCAGCAGCGAACAGGGACCCCTCCTCGAGCAGTACTTC
CDR3 protein: CASSEQGPLLEQYF

J gene: TRBJ1-4
V gene: TRBV6-1
D gene: .
clone size: .
CDR3 DNA: TGTGCCATCAACAAGGCTTTTAATGAAAAACTGTTTTTT
CDR3 protein: CAINKAFNEKLFF